Listed here is a single T cell receptor (beta chain). A J-beta primer mix and a sample-barcoded 5' primer were used in a second PCR of about 6 to 12 cycles. TCRdb analysed the 5' RACE reads with MiXCR anew, one entry per CDR3 protein. The profile shows roughly 1,500,000 distinct CDR3 sequences, around 36% of them singletons. The sample comes from a study of blood T cells in healthy people across ages. The CDR3 consists of 11 residues. Between the trimmed V and J ends, which lost 5 bases and 10 bases, there was a span of 8 bases. Germline V gives CDR1 SGHTA, CDR2 FQGNSA. The V call is TRBV7-2, the J call TRBJ1-4; D possibly corresponds to TRBD1 (5 bases). The sample taken for sequencing was blood. This receptor was identified in a woman in her thirties in good health. CDR3 bases: TGTGCCAGCAGCACCACAGGAAAACTGTTTTTT. Translation gives CASSTTGKLFF.